The entry below gives a single T cell receptor (beta chain) sequence along with its context. There is no known antigen for this receptor. The record has no base qualities; no much larger clone is one base away. The data were taken from a study of blood T cell repertoires in COVID-19 (dated by TCRdb to about 2020). Regarding the study in general: Collaborator samples came from the United States, Italy and Spain and covered acute and convalescent phases of COVID-19. A de-identified subject ID, COVID-19 status, age in years and sex were almost always included in the sample metadata. The repertoires were released in a freely available public database intended as a resource for research on the immune response to SARS-CoV-2. The samples were drawn from two sources: the first 160 participants of the ongoing ImmuneRACE study, and 1,254 subjects contributed by 6 global collaborators. The material from the prospective study consisted of cDNA or gDNA derived from T cells, B-cell-depleted T cells, or PBMCs. The dataset comprised deeply sampled blood TCRbeta repertoires from subjects exposed to, actively infected with, or recovered from COVID-19. Where available, HLA class I and class II types were obtained from metadata supplied by the sample provider rather than from assay-based typing. Broad study findings and their caveats: Clinical and demographic metadata were provided uncurated, with the amount varying by source and participant.

One collaborating source in Seattle enrolled patients while the patients were actively infected and followed the patients over time throughout the course of disease. Each collaborating institution followed its own protocols to collect whole blood in K2EDTA tubes. Collaborator samples were shipped for TCRbeta analysis as frozen whole blood, isolated PBMCs, or DNA extracted from either sample type. TCRbeta CDR3 regions were amplified from genomic DNA by means of the immunoSEQ Assay, a bias-controlled multiplex PCR. The paper's data handling went like this. The number of nucleated cells in each sample was estimated by amplification of reference gene primers within the assay. Sequence reads were collapsed and filtered to measure the absolute abundance of every unique TCRbeta CDR3 rearrangement. Productive Simpson clonality was computed per sample as the square root of Simpson's diversity index over productive rearrangements. What TCRdb holds here is the immuneACCESS table cut down to in-frame rearrangements. Part of the clones is not present; checked against another copy, under half of the missing clones reflect an unresolved V gene, and the others are unexplained. The V and J calls and the clone size are those of that table, but D and trimming were determined from the DNA. The sample has fewer than 250,000 clones on record, about nine tenths of them singletons. The ten largest clones add up to roughly 0.8% of the sample.

V loses 0 bases, J loses 0 bases, and the germline ends lie 9 bases apart. The CDR3 numbers 15 residues from cysteine through phenylalanine. Only the CDR3 region is kept as DNA, spanning 45 bases read in frame from base 1. Based on the germline V gene, the CDR1 and CDR2 sequences are SGDLS and YYNGEE. The sequence was collected from a man younger than 40 with COVID-19, enrolled during active disease. Sequenced material: peripheral blood. Here the chain combines TRBV9 and TRBJ1-1, with the identity of the D gene unclear. The encoded CDR3 is CASSVAPGMNTEAFF. The sequenced DNA: TGTGCCAGCAGCGTAGCTCCGGGGATGAACACTGAAGCTTTCTTT. Joined to the reference TRBV9 and TRBJ1-1 proteins, this CDR3 gives the full variable domain: DSGVTQTPKHLITATGQRVTLRCSPRSGDLSVYWYQQSLDQGLQFLIQYYNGEERAKGNILERFSAQQFPDLHSELNLSSLELGDSALYFCASSVAPGMNTEAFFGQGTRLTVV.